A single sample gave rise to the 20 T cell receptor beta chains below, sequenced in a study of long-term antiretroviral therapy in people with HIV. Assay version v3.0 of immunoSEQ was used, and it was run at survey level. Produced via immunoSEQ multiplex PCR; TCRdb's table is partial and in-frame only. The table lists about 30,000 clones, about three quarters of them singletons. The sequences come from unsorted PBMCs, collected 1.5 years before starting antiretroviral therapy. The receptor source for this set is a man between 18 and 35 years old with HIV.

The chain is built from TRBV7-8 and TRBJ1-2; 11 nucleotides line up with TRBD1. Germline-derived CDR1 and CDR2 are SGHVS and FQNEAQ. After removal of 5 bases from V and 7 bases from J, the junction contained 6 bases not matched to a gene. This CDR3 is 14 amino acids long. CDR3 residues: CASSIRTGGGGYTF. The CDR3 DNA reads TGTGCCAGCAGCATCCGGACAGGGGGCGGTGGCTACACCTTC. Complete variable domain (other parts from reference TRBV7-8 and TRBJ1-2): GAGVSQSPRYKVAKRGQDVALRCDPISGHVSLFWYQQALGQGPEFLTYFQNEAQLDKSGLPSDRFFAERPEGSVSTLKIQRTQQEDSAVYLCASSIRTGGGGYTFGSGTRLTVV.

The chain employs TRBV6-1 and TRBJ2-7; 7 bases line up with TRBD2. Unmatched junction bases numbered 2, after V lost 3 bases and J lost 3 bases. The CDR3 is 13 amino acids. The germline gives CDR1 MNHNS, CDR2 SASEGT. The CDR3 bases are TGTGCCAGCAGTGAGGGGGGGAGCTACGAGCAGTACTTC. This gives the protein CASSEGGSYEQYF.

On this clone itself: The same CDR3 is also encoded by other DNA sequences in this sample. This rearrangement joins TRBV6-1 to TRBJ2-5; 12 bases are shared with TRBD2. From germline, CDR1 is MNHNS and CDR2 SASEGT. J was trimmed by 2 bases and V by 2 bases; bases with no gene match: 0. CDR3 size: 15 residues. CDR3 nucleotide sequence: TGTGCCAGCAGTGAACTAGCGGGGGGGCAAGAGACCCAGTACTTC. This encodes CASSELAGGQETQYF.

The V call is TRBV5-6, the J call TRBJ2-2; 7 bases are a match to TRBD1. V lost 1 base and J lost 2; bases outside the gene matches: 2. The CDR3 runs 15 residues. Germline lookup yields CDR1 SGHDT and CDR2 YYEEEE. The chain's CDR3 is CASSLRQGNTGELFF. The CDR3 DNA follows: TGTGCCAGCAGCTTGCGACAGGGTAACACCGGGGAGCTGTTTTTT.

This clone was counted only a few times. Other DNA sequences of this sample code for an identical CDR3. J is TRBJ2-1 and V is TRBV10-1; 7 bases fit TRBD1. The CDR3 is made up of 13 amino acids. In germline, CDR1 is WNHNN, CDR2 SYGVQD (reference sequence). After removal of 4 bases from V and 3 bases from J, the junction contained 0 bases not matched to a gene. The CDR3 is CASSGDSYNEQFF. Written as DNA, the CDR3 is TGCGCCAGCAGTGGGGACAGCTACAATGAGCAGTTCTTC.

V and J are TRBV29-1 and TRBJ2-5, with D perhaps assigned TRBD1 or TRBD2 (6 bases each). This CDR3 has 14 amino acids. CDR1 is SQVTM, CDR2 ANQGSEA, per germline. V lost 2 bases to trimming and J lost 5 bases, with 15 bases between them. The CDR3 DNA reads TGCAGCGTTGAACCCCTCGGGGGCTGGGAGACCCAGTACTTC. Translation: CSVEPLGGWETQYF.

This clone turned up a few times. The V call is TRBV11-2, the J call TRBJ1-5; TRBD1 aligns across 11 bases. V lost 4 bases to trimming and J lost 1 base; unmatched junction nucleotides: 6. The CDR3 length is 17 residues. Germline CDR1 and CDR2: SGHAT and FQNNGV. The CDR3, as DNA: TGTGCCAGCAGCTCAGGACAGGGGGCTGGGAGCAATCAGCCCCAGCATTTT. Translated: CASSSGQGAGSNQPQHF.

This chain joins TRBV6-1 and TRBJ1-2; D perhaps matches TRBD1 (6 bases). CDR3 size: 15 residues. The germline CDR1 and CDR2 sequences are MNHNS and SASEGT. With 6 bases removed from V and 5 bases from J, the gap between germline ends came to 19 bases. DNA for the CDR3: TGTGCCAGCAGCCTCATGCGGACAGATTCGTATGGCTACACCTTC. Protein: CASSLMRTDSYGYTF.

This clone was detected only a few times. Here the CDR3 omits its conserved ending phenylalanine or tryptophan, so a read error is the likely source. It is unclear where the CDR3 begins or ends on the DNA, so no DNA is shown, and the CDR3 is as TCRdb lists it. The chain carries TRBV18 and TRBJ1-4; the tabulated D call, TRBD1, remains unverified against the DNA. The CDR3 is 13 amino acids in total, end residues counted. CDR1 is KGHSH, CDR2 LQKENI, per germline. CDR3 protein: CASSPKPGQGVLG.

Sample share makes this clone large. The chain recombines TRBV15 with TRBJ1-1; D ambiguous. V lost 11 bases and J 7 bases, leaving 23 bases between the germline ends. This CDR3 is 14 amino acids long. CDR1 is LNHNV and CDR2 is YYDKDF in the germline V gene (reference sequence). CDR3 coding DNA: TGTGCCTCCAAGCCCAGAGAGGGAAGGGATGAAGCTTTCTTT. Amino acids: CASKPREGRDEAFF.

V is TRBV5-4 and J is TRBJ2-2; D call uncertain. The germline V gene has CDR1 SGHNT and CDR2 YYREEE (reference sequence). The CDR3 runs 13 residues. Trimming removed 9 bases at V and 6 bases at J, with 15 bases between. The CDR3 DNA reads TGTGCCATAATAGTCAACGGCGCCGGGGAGCTGTTTTTT. Protein sequence: CAIIVNGAGELFF.

V usage is TRBV9 and J usage is TRBJ1-1; D gene ambiguous. V was trimmed by 2 bases and J by 0 bases, leaving 14 bases between them. The CDR3 is 16 amino acids. Germline values: CDR1 SGDLS, CDR2 YYNGEE. This chain's CDR3 is CASSVTPTTMNTEAFF. CDR3 DNA: TGTGCCAGCAGCGTCACCCCGACAACCATGAACACTGAAGCTTTCTTT.

The chain carries TRBV28 and TRBJ1-5; the match to TRBD1 covers 9 bases. The length of the CDR3 is 16 residues. Trimming at V came to 5 bases and at J to 3 bases, leaving 8 bases not matched to a gene. Germline assignment: CDR1 MDHEN and CDR2 SYDVKM. The CDR3 spells CASSLRGQGNNQPQHF. The CDR3 bases are TGTGCCAGCAGTCTAAGGGGACAGGGTAACAATCAGCCCCAGCATTTT.

J is TRBJ2-1 and V is TRBV30, with 8 bases matching TRBD2. The CDR3 is 14 amino acids. Germline values: CDR1 GTSNPN, CDR2 SVGIG (reference sequence). The V gene end was trimmed by 0 bases and the J gene end by 8 bases; junction bases not matched to a gene: 6. This chain's CDR3 is CAWSVVLAGYEQFF. The DNA for the CDR3 is TGTGCCTGGAGTGTAGTATTAGCGGGATATGAGCAGTTCTTC.

CDR3 nucleotide sequence: TGTGCCAGCAGTTTTGGGGACAGCTATGGCTACACCTTC. Encoded protein: CASSFGDSYGYTF. The rearrangement links TRBV27 to TRBJ1-2; 7 bases agree with TRBD1. After removal of 3 bases from V and 4 bases from J, the junction contained 2 bases not matched to a gene. Germline lookup yields CDR1 MNHEY and CDR2 SMNVEV (reference sequence). The CDR3 is 13 amino acids.

The chain joins TRBV14 to TRBJ1-2; D is perhaps TRBD1 (5 bases). V lost 2 bases, J lost 4 bases, and 14 bases lay in between. Germline CDR1 SGHDN, CDR2 FVKESK. The CDR3 is 15 amino acids. CDR3 loop: CASSQKQGRPYGYTF. DNA of the CDR3: TGTGCCAGCAGCCAAAAGCAGGGCAGGCCCTATGGCTACACCTTC.

CDR3 in amino acids: CASRLAGGPDNEQFF. The CDR3 region has the DNA TGTGCCAGCAGATTAGCGGGAGGGCCCGACAATGAGCAGTTCTTC. This rearrangement joins TRBV2 to TRBJ2-1, with 11 bases fitting TRBD2. V shed 6 bases, J shed 5 bases, and the junction held 6 bases outside the gene matches. From germline, CDR1 is SNHLY and CDR2 FYNNEI. The CDR3 runs 15 residues.

This chain uses TRBV15 with TRBJ1-4; no clear D gene. Germline V gene lookup returns CDR1 LNHNV and CDR2 YYDKDF (reference sequence). The length of the CDR3 is 13 residues. Trimming removed 5 bases from V and 8 bases from J, with 12 bases in between. The CDR3 loop reads CATSSVLGEKLFF. CDR3 nucleotide sequence: TGTGCCACCAGCTCGGTACTAGGGGAAAAACTGTTTTTT.

The V gene is TRBV27, the J gene TRBJ1-1, with no clear D. V dropped 0 bases and J dropped 1 base, with 9 bases sitting between them. This CDR3 region has 15 residues. Germline lookup yields CDR1 MNHEY and CDR2 SMNVEV (reference sequence). In DNA, the CDR3 is TGTGCCAGCAGTTTATCGTGGGGAACGAACACTGAAGCTTTCTTT. Translating it yields CASSLSWGTNTEAFF.

This clone was seen only once. The chain combines TRBV5-4 with TRBJ2-7; D is tentatively TRBD1 or TRBD2 (5 bases each). The CDR3 covers 16 residues. Germline V gives CDR1 SGHNT, CDR2 YYREEE (reference sequence). V lost 4 bases and J lost 2, with 19 bases in between. The CDR3 loop is CASSPLVKGRAYEQYF. In nucleotides, the CDR3 is TGTGCCAGCAGCCCGCTTGTAAAGGGACGGGCCTACGAGCAGTACTTC.